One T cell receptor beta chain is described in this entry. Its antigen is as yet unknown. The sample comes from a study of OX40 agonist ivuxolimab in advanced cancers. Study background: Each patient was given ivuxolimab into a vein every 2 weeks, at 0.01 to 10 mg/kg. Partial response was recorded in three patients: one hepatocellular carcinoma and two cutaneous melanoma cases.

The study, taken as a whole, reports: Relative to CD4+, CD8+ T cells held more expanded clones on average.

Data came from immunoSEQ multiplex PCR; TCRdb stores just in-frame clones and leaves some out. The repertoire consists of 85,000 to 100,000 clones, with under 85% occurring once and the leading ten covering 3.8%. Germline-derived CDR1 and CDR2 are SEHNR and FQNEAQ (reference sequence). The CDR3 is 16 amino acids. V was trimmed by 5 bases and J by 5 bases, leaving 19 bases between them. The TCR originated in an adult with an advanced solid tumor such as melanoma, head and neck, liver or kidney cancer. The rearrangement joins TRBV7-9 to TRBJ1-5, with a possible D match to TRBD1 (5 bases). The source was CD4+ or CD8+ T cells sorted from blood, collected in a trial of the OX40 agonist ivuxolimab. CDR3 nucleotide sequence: TGTGCCAGCAGCGAAGCAGGGTTAAGGAAAGATCAGCCCCAGCATTTT. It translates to CASSEAGLRKDQPQHF.